Each of the 29 T cell receptor beta chains below was sequenced from the same sample in a study of T-cell memory formation after mild COVID-19. TCRdb fed the 5' RACE reads into MiXCR, producing one record per CDR3 protein. This sample has hundreds of thousands of distinct CDR3 sequences; more than 20% occur once, and the top ten carry around 13%. Source material: PBMCs or a T cell subset sorted from them (not recorded which). These TCRs come from an adult woman who had mild COVID-19 (a few samples of this study predate the infection). Cell type and time point are not known.

The V and J genes are TRBV20-1 and TRBJ1-2; D is possibly TRBD1 (6 bases). This CDR3 is built from 16 residues. V was cut by 6 bases and J by 7 bases, with 27 bases left in between. Germline CDR1 reads DFQATT; CDR2 reads SNEGSKA (reference sequence). CDR3 residues: CSALIHPPSGGLGYTF. CDR3 nucleotide sequence: TGCAGTGCGTTGATACATCCCCCCTCGGGGGGCCTTGGCTACACCTTC.

V is TRBV29-1 and J is TRBJ1-6; 8 bases are a match to TRBD1. Germline V gene lookup returns CDR1 SQVTM and CDR2 ANQGSEA. Trimming at V came to 7 bases and at J to 7 bases, leaving 9 bases not matched to a gene. This CDR3 contains 14 residues. DNA of the CDR3: TGCAGCGACAGCACAGGGGGAGGCAATTCACCCCTCCACTTT. Translation gives CSDSTGGGNSPLHF.

This clonotype occurred a few times. The rearrangement joins TRBV4-3 to TRBJ2-1; D is perhaps TRBD2 (5 bases). This CDR3 has 17 residues. Trimming took 0 bases from V and 0 from J, leaving 12 bases between them. Germline V CDR1 and CDR2: LGHNA, YSLEER. CDR3 residues: CASSQESPGSSYNEQFF. As DNA, the CDR3 is TGCGCCAGCAGCCAAGAGTCCCCGGGGAGCTCCTACAATGAGCAGTTCTTC.

The genes are TRBV18 and TRBJ1-5; 7 bases match TRBD1. Trimming removed 3 bases from V and 4 bases from J; junction bases left unmatched: 3. Germline V gene sequence: CDR1 KGHSH, CDR2 LQKENI. There are 14 residues in the CDR3. CDR3 nucleotide sequence: TGTGCCAGCTCACCCGGGACAGCTAATCAGCCCCAGCATTTT. Its protein product is CASSPGTANQPQHF.

This clonotype turned up a few times. The J gene is TRBJ2-4, the V gene TRBV5-6, with D unclear. Germline V CDR1 and CDR2: SGHDT, YYEEEE. Deletions cut 2 bases from V and 14 bases from J, with 17 bases between. CDR3 length equals 13 residues. The CDR3 here is CASSFSFLGREYF. In nucleotides, the CDR3 is TGTGCCAGCAGCTTTTCGTTTTTAGGACGCGAGTACTTC.

This chain connects TRBV27 to TRBJ2-7, with a possible D match to TRBD2 (6 bases). There are 14 residues in the CDR3. V dropped 3 bases and J dropped 5 bases, with 14 bases sitting between them. The germline gives CDR1 MNHEY, CDR2 SMNVEV (reference sequence). CDR3 amino acids: CASSLRGTSHEQYF. As DNA, the CDR3 is TGTGCCAGCAGTTTGCGGGGAACTTCCCACGAGCAGTACTTC.

This chain uses TRBV7-2 with TRBJ1-6; 9 bases match TRBD1. The ends lost 4 bases at V and 8 bases at J; junction bases unmatched: 6. CDR1 is SGHTA and CDR2 is FQGNSA in the germline V gene. The CDR3 sequence is 15 residues long. DNA for the CDR3: TGTGCCAGCAGCTATTCCGGGACAGGGTATTCACCCCTCCACTTT. The encoded protein is CASSYSGTGYSPLHF. The full variable domain, rest sourced from reference TRBV7-2 and TRBJ1-6, is GAGVSQSPSNKVTEKGKDVELRCDPISGHTALYWYRQSLGQGLEFLIYFQGNSAPDKSGLPSDRFSAERTGGSVSTLTIQRTQQEDSAVYLCASSYSGTGYSPLHFGNGTRLTVT.

The rearrangement joins TRBV6-5 to TRBJ2-5, with D possibly being TRBD1 (5 bases). This CDR3 spans 12 amino acids. The V and J ends lost 5 bases and 9 bases respectively, with 13 bases between them. CDR1 and CDR2 from the germline V gene are MNHEY and SVGAGI. The DNA for the CDR3 is TGTGCCAGCAGTCACAGGCCCCCGGCCCAGTACTTC. Translated, it gives CASSHRPPAQYF.

This clonotype was seen only a few times. In DNA form, the CDR3 reads TGTGCCAGCAGCCGCCGACTAGCGGGGGGGGAGACCCAGTACTTC. Translating gives CASSRRLAGGETQYF. V is TRBV4-2 and J is TRBJ2-5; 14 bases fit TRBD2. In germline, CDR1 is LGHNA, CDR2 YNFKEQ. The J segment lost 5 bases and the V segment lost 4 bases, leaving 3 bases of the junction unmatched. This CDR3 is built from 15 residues.

This chain connects TRBV6-2 or TRBV6-3 to TRBJ2-7; D is uncertain. Trimming took 2 bases from V and 2 from J, leaving 10 bases between them. CDR1 is MNHEY, CDR2 SVGEGT, per germline. This CDR3 contains 14 residues. For the CDR3, the DNA is TGTGCCAGCAGTTACCATTATAGAACCTACGAGCAGTACTTC. Protein product: CASSYHYRTYEQYF.

This chain links TRBV5-1 with TRBJ2-5, with a tentative D call TRBD2 (6 bases). CDR1 and CDR2 (germline): SGHRS, YFSETQ. Deletions cut 1 base from V and 5 bases from J, with 12 bases between. There are 14 residues in the CDR3. CDR3 in DNA: TGCGCCAGCAGCTTGCTAGGGGAGGAGGAGACCCAGTACTTC. This codes for CASSLLGEEETQYF.

The chain employs TRBV6-5 and TRBJ1-2; a possible D gene is TRBD1 (5 bases). Per germline, CDR1 MNHEY and CDR2 SVGAGI. V dropped 1 base and J dropped 4 bases, with 10 bases sitting between them. The CDR3 extends over 14 amino acids. CDR3 in DNA: TGTGCCAGCAGTTACTTGACAGAATCCTATGGCTACACCTTC. It translates to CASSYLTESYGYTF.

This clonotype was counted only a few times. The V gene is TRBV5-1, the J gene TRBJ2-7, with 9 bases fitting TRBD1. The ends lost 3 bases at V and 7 bases at J; junction bases unmatched: 11. CDR1 and CDR2 from the germline V gene are SGHRS and YFSETQ. The CDR3 spans 15 residues. DNA for the CDR3: TGCGCCAGCAGCTCCGGGACAGGGATGCCTGAAGAGCAGTACTTC. This gives the protein CASSSGTGMPEEQYF.

The chain uses TRBV19 and TRBJ1-5; D gene unclear. This CDR3 has 14 amino acids. From germline, CDR1 is LNHDA and CDR2 SQIVND (reference sequence). V lost 8 bases and J lost 2, with 13 bases in between. The CDR3 region has the DNA TGTGCCAGTGGGTCGGACGCCGGCAATCAGCCCCAGCATTTT. It specifies CASGSDAGNQPQHF.

The table lists this clonotype with many counts. The rearrangement links TRBV7-2 to TRBJ1-4, with D tentatively TRBD1 (5 bases). This CDR3 has 16 residues. CDR1 is SGHTA, CDR2 FQGNSA, per germline. Trimming pared 4 bases from V and 1 base from J, leaving 13 bases between. The CDR3: CASSWSSGGTNEKLFF. The CDR3 coding sequence is TGTGCCAGCAGCTGGAGCTCGGGGGGAACTAATGAAAAACTGTTTTTT.

This chain links TRBV12-3 or TRBV12-4 with TRBJ2-3, with TRBD1 matching over 7 bases. There are 17 residues in the CDR3. With V trimmed by 4 bases and J by 5 bases, 15 bases remained unmatched. CDR3 coding DNA: TGTGCCAGCAGTTCTCCAGACAGGGCAGTTGACGGAGATACGCAGTATTTT. This gives the protein CASSSPDRAVDGDTQYF.

V is TRBV4-3 and J is TRBJ2-2; D remains unclear. CDR1 is LGHNA and CDR2 is YSLEER in the germline V gene. This CDR3 region has 21 residues. V dropped 0 bases and J dropped 1 base, with 24 bases sitting between them. Here the CDR3 reads CASSQDGVIGLVTENTGELFF. In DNA, the CDR3 is TGCGCCAGCAGCCAAGATGGTGTGATTGGGTTGGTGACGGAGAACACCGGGGAGCTGTTTTTT.

The sample holds a few counts of this clonotype. V usage is TRBV10-3 and J usage is TRBJ2-3; maybe TRBD1 (5 bases). The CDR3 loop spans 14 amino acids. CDR1 ENHRY and CDR2 SYGVKD come from the germline V gene. The V and J ends lost 4 bases and 1 base respectively, with 9 bases between them. CDR3 bases: TGTGCCATCAGTGGAGAGACAGGCACAGATACGCAGTATTTT. Amino acid sequence: CAISGETGTDTQYF.

The rearrangement joins TRBV12-3 or TRBV12-4 to TRBJ2-1, with 7 positions matching TRBD2. V lost 1 base, J lost 0 bases, and 9 bases stayed unmatched. The CDR3 has 18 residues. CDR3 residues: CASSLGASGGSSYNEQFF. The CDR3 DNA is TGTGCCAGCAGTTTAGGGGCTAGCGGAGGGAGCTCCTACAATGAGCAGTTCTTC.

V and J are TRBV5-1 and TRBJ2-5; D remains ambiguous. CDR3 length: 11 residues. Deletions cut 4 bases from V and 2 bases from J, with 3 bases between. The germline V gene encodes CDR1 SGHRS and CDR2 YFSETQ. The CDR3 is CASSMQETQYF. The CDR3 nucleotides are TGCGCCAGCAGCATGCAAGAGACCCAGTACTTC.

The table lists this clonotype with a few counts. The rearrangement joins TRBV12-3 or TRBV12-4 to TRBJ1-5; D perhaps matches TRBD1 (5 bases). The CDR3 length is 14 residues. The V end was cut by 6 bases, the J end by 3 bases, with 12 bases between. CDR3 region: CASRDGHFNQPQHF. CDR3 DNA: TGTGCCAGCAGAGACGGACACTTCAATCAGCCCCAGCATTTT.

In DNA form, the CDR3 reads TGTGCCACCAGCAGACCGCGGGGGCTTAATGAAAAACTGTTTTTT. This codes for CATSRPRGLNEKLFF. V is TRBV15 and J is TRBJ1-4; D possibly corresponds to TRBD1 (6 bases). This CDR3 has 15 amino acids. Trimming took 2 bases from V and 4 from J, leaving 11 bases between them. The germline gives CDR1 LNHNV, CDR2 YYDKDF (reference sequence).

The sample holds a few counts of this clonotype. The chain combines TRBV5-1 with TRBJ2-2, with 11 bases aligning to TRBD2. Germline CDR1 and CDR2: SGHRS and YFSETQ. The CDR3 is 18 residues long. V gave up 0 bases and J gave up 1 base; unmatched junction bases: 5. Here the CDR3 DNA reads TGCGCCAGCAGCTTGGTAACTAGCGGGAGTATGAACACCGGGGAGCTGTTTTTT. It codes for CASSLVTSGSMNTGELFF.

The chain has TRBV3-1 and TRBJ1-1; D is ambiguous. The V gene lost 0 bases and the J gene lost 11 bases, with 10 bases spanning the gap. The CDR3 sequence is 12 residues long. Germline CDR1 and CDR2: LGHDT and YNNKEL (reference sequence). The CDR3 here is CASSQEWRVAFF. The CDR3 bases are TGTGCCAGCAGCCAAGAGTGGAGGGTTGCTTTCTTT. Full variable domain (missing parts from reference TRBV3-1 and TRBJ1-1): DTAVSQTPKYLVTQMGNDKSIKCEQNLGHDTMYWYKQDSKKFLKIMFSYNNKELIINETVPNRFSPKSPDKAHLNLHINSLELGDSAVYFCASSQEWRVAFFGQGTRLTVV.

The chain has TRBV6-6 and TRBJ2-3; D is ambiguous. CDR3 length: 11 amino acids. V was pared by 6 bases and J by 6 bases, with 7 bases between. Germline assignment: CDR1 MNHNY and CDR2 SVGAGI (reference sequence). The DNA for the CDR3 is TGTGCCAGCAGGAGGTCCGATACGCAGTATTTT. This gives the protein CASRRSDTQYF.

The chain links TRBV12-3 or TRBV12-4 to TRBJ2-1, with TRBD2 matching over 9 bases. The CDR3 has 16 amino acids. V shed 7 bases, J shed 5 bases, and the junction held 12 bases outside the gene matches. The CDR3 nucleotides are TGTGCCAGCACCACCAGGACAGCGGGAGGACACAATGAGCAGTTCTTC. Protein: CASTTRTAGGHNEQFF.

This clonotype was counted at least ten times. V and J are TRBV5-5 and TRBJ2-2; 10 positions match TRBD2. J lost 4 bases, V lost 1 base, and 10 bases had no gene match. The CDR3 contains 18 residues. The V gene's germline CDR1 is SGHKS and CDR2 YYEKEE (reference sequence). CDR3 loop: CASSLLLAGPLVTGELFF. In nucleotides, the CDR3 is TGTGCCAGCAGCTTGTTACTAGCGGGGCCGCTGGTCACCGGGGAGCTGTTTTTT.

There are a few counts of this clonotype. V and J are TRBV12-3 or TRBV12-4 and TRBJ1-3; a possible D gene is TRBD1 (6 bases). The V end lost 5 bases, the J end lost 0 bases, and 14 bases lay between the germline ends. The CDR3 has 16 residues. The CDR3 region has the DNA TGTGCCAGCAGTCCACCGACGGGACACTCTGGAAACACCATATATTTT. It yields the protein CASSPPTGHSGNTIYF.

This chain links TRBV20-1 with TRBJ2-3, with D perhaps matching TRBD2 (6 bases). CDR3 length equals 14 residues. Germline CDR1 reads DFQATT; CDR2 reads SNEGSKA (reference sequence). Trimming removed 7 bases at V and 2 bases at J, with 16 bases between. This chain's CDR3 is CSVRLREITDTQYF. CDR3 DNA: TGCAGTGTAAGACTACGGGAGATCACAGATACGCAGTATTTT.